This T cell receptor (beta chain) was recorded in a study of T-cell memory formation after mild COVID-19. Across the study: Most TCR clusters belonged to a single donor. Study-wide results and limits: CM and EM subsets held most contracting CD4+ clones; EMRA held CD8+ ones. Some responding clones appeared in pre-infection memory, suggesting cross-reactive memory joined.

Using its own MiXCR run on the 5' RACE reads, TCRdb lists one record per CDR3 protein. The sample lists under 250,000 distinct CDR3 sequences, 27% seen once, with around 10% in the top ten. A remark on this clonotype: The target antigen is unknown.

The receptor comes from an adult woman who had mild COVID-19 (a few samples of this study predate the infection). Cell type and time point are not known. The material sequenced was PBMCs or a T cell subset sorted from them (not recorded which).

CDR3 sequence (DNA): TGTGCCAGTAGTGCCCCCGGGACAGGGGGCTACGAGCAGTACTTC. This codes for CASSAPGTGGYEQYF. The V and J genes are TRBV19 and TRBJ2-7; 11 bases match TRBD1. V was pared by 5 bases and J by 3 bases, with 6 bases of the junction left unmatched. Germline V lookup: CDR1 LNHDA, CDR2 SQIVND (reference sequence). The CDR3 extends over 15 amino acids.